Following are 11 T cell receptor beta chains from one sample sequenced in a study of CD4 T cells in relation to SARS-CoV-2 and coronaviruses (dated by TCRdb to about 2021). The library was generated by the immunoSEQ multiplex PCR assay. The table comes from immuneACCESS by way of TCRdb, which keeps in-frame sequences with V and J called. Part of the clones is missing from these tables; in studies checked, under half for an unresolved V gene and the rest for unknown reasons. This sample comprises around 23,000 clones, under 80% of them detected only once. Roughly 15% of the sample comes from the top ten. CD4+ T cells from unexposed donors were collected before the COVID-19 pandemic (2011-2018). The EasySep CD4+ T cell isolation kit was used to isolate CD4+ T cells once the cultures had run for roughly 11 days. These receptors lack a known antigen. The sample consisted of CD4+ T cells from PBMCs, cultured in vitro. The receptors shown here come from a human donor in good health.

CDR3 in DNA: TGTGCCAGCAGCCAAGCGACGCACCAAGAGACCCAGTACTTC. Encoded protein: CASSQATHQETQYF. This chain links TRBV3-1 (or the pseudogene TRBV3-2) with TRBJ2-5; no firm D call. Germline-derived CDR1 and CDR2 are LGHDT and YNNKEL (reference sequence). The CDR3 spans 14 residues. Trimming cost V 1 base and J 0 bases, with 6 bases left between them.

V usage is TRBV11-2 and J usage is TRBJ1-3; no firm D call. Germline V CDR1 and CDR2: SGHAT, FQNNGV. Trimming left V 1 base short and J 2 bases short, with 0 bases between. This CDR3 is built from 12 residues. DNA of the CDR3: TGTGCCAGCAGCTTAGCTGGAAACACCATATATTTT. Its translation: CASSLAGNTIYF.

This chain's CDR3 is CASSLDPNYGYTF. Here the CDR3 DNA reads TGTGCCAGCAGCTTGGACCCTAACTATGGCTACACCTTC. This chain links TRBV5-5 with TRBJ1-2, with D unresolved. Germline CDR1 SGHKS, CDR2 YYEKEE (reference sequence). The CDR3 is made up of 13 amino acids. Trimming removed 0 bases at V and 0 bases at J, with 3 bases between.

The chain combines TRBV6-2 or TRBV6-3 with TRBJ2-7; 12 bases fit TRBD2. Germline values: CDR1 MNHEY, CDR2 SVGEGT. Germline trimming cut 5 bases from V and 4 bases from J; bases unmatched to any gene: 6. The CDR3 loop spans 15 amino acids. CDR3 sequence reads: CASSPGLAGAYEQYF. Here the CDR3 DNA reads TGTGCCAGCAGTCCGGGACTAGCGGGCGCGTACGAGCAGTACTTC.

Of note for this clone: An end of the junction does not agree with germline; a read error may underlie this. The CDR3 spells CASSLVVGGHGYTF. CDR3 DNA sequence: TGTGCCAGCAGTTTAGTAGTGGGGGGCCATGGCTACACCTTC. V and J are TRBV7-9 and TRBJ1-2, with a tentative D call TRBD1 (6 bases). Germline CDR1 reads SEHNR; CDR2 reads FQNEAQ (reference sequence). This CDR3 contains 14 residues.

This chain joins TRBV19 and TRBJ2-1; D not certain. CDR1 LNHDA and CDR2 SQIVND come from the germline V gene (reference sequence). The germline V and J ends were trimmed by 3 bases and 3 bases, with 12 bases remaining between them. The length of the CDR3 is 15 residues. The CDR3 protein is CASSIDRQNYNEQFF. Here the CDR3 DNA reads TGTGCCAGTAGTATTGATCGGCAGAACTACAATGAGCAGTTCTTC.

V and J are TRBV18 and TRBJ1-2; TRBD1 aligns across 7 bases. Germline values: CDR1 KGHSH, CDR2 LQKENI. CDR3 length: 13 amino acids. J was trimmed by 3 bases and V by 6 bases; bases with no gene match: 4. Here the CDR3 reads CASSGDRDYGYTF. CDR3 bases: TGTGCCAGCTCGGGAGACAGGGACTATGGCTACACCTTC.

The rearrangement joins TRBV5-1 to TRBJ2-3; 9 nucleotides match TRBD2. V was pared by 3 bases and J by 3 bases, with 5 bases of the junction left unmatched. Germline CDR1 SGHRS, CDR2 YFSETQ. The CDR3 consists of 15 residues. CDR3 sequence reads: CASSYSGSSTDTQYF. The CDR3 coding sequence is TGCGCCAGCAGCTATAGCGGGAGTAGTACAGATACGCAGTATTTT.

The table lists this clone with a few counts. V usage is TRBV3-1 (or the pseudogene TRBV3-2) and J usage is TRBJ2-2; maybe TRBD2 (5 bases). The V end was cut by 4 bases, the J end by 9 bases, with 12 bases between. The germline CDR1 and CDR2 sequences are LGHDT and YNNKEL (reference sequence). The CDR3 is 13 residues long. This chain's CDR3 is CASSPALVRELFF. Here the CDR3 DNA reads TGTGCCAGCAGCCCGGCACTAGTGAGGGAGCTGTTTTTT.

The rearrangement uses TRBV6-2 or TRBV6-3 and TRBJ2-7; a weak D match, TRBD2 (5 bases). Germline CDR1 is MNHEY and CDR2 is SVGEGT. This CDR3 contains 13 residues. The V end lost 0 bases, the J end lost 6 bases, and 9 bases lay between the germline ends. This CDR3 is CASSYSNGIEQYF. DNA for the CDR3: TGTGCCAGCAGTTACTCTAACGGGATCGAGCAGTACTTC.

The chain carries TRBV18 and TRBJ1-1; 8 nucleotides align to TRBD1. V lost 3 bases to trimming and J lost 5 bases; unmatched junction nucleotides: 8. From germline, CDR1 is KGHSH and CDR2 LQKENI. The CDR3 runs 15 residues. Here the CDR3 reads CASSPGIYRGTEAFF. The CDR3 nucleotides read TGTGCCAGCTCACCCGGTATCTACAGGGGGACTGAAGCTTTCTTT. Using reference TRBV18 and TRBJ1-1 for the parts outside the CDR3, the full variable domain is NAGVMQNPRHLVRRRGQEARLRCSPMKGHSHVYWYRQLPEEGLKFMVYLQKENIIDESGMPKERFSAEFPKEGPSILRIQQVVRGDSAAYFCASSPGIYRGTEAFFGQGTRLTVV.